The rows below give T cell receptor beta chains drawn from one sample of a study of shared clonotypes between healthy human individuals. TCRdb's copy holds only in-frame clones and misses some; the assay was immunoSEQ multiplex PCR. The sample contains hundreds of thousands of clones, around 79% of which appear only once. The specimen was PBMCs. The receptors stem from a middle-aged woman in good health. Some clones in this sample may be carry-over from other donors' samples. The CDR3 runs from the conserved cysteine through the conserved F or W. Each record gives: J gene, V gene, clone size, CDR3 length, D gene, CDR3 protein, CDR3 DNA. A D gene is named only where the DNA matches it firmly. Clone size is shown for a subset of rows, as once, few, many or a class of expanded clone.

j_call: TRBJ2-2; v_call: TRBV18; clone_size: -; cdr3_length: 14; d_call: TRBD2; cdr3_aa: CASSLAGDTGELFF; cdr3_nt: TGTGCCAGCTCACTAGCGGGAGACACCGGGGAGCTGTTTTTT
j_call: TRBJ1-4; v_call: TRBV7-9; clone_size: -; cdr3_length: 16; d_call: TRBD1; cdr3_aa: CASSLPRGDSNEKLFF; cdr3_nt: TGTGCCAGCAGCCTACCGAGGGGGGACAGTAATGAAAAACTGTTTTTT
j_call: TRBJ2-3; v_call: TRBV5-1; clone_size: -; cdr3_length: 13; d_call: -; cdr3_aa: CASRPQPSDTQYF; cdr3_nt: TGCGCCAGCAGACCCCAACCGTCCGATACGCAGTATTTT
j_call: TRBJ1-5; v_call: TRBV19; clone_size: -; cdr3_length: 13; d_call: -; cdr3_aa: CASSKGLNQPQHF; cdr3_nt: TGTGCCAGTAGTAAGGGCCTCAATCAGCCCCAGCATTTT
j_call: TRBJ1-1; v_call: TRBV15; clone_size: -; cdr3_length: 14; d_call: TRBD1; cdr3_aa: CATSRDWGQGEAFF; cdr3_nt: TGTGCCACCAGCAGAGATTGGGGACAGGGGGAGGCTTTCTTT
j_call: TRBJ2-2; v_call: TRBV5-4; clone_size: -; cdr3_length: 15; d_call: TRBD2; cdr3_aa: CASSTPGLAVGELFF; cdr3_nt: TGTGCCAGCAGCACCCCGGGACTAGCGGTCGGGGAGCTGTTTTTT
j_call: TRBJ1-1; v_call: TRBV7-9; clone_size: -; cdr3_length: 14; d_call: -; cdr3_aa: CASSQTGFMTEAFF; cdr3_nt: TGTGCCAGCAGCCAAACAGGGTTCATGACTGAAGCTTTCTTT
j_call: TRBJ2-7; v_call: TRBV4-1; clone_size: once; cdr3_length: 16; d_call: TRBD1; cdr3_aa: CASSRVQGANSYEQYF; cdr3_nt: TGCGCCAGCAGCCGGGTACAGGGGGCGAACAGTTACGAGCAGTACTTC
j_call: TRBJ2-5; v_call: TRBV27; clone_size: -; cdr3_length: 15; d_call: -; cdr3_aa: CASSLRSWDQETQYF; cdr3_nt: TGTGCCAGCAGCCTCAGAAGCTGGGACCAAGAGACCCAGTACTTC
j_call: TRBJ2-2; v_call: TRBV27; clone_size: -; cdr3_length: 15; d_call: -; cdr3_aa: CASSLAAFNTGELFF; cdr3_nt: TGTGCCAGCAGTTTGGCAGCCTTCAACACCGGGGAGCTGTTTTTT
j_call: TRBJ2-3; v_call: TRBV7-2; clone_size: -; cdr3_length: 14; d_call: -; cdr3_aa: CACLGNRRTDTQYF; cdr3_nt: TGTGCCTGCTTGGGCAACAGGCGGACAGATACGCAGTATTTT
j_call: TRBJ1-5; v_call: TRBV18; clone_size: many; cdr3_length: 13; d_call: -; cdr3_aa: CASSPRPGEPQHF; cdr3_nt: TGTGCCAGCTCACCACGTCCGGGGGAGCCCCAGCATTTT
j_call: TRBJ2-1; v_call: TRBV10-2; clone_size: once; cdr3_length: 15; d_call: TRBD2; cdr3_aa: CASSEGLAGVGEQFF; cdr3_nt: TGCGCCAGCAGTGAGGGACTAGCGGGAGTAGGGGAGCAGTTCTTC
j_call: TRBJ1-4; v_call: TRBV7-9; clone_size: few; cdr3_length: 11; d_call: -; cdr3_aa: CASTLTEKLFF; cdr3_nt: TGTGCCAGCACCCTTACGGAAAAACTGTTTTTT
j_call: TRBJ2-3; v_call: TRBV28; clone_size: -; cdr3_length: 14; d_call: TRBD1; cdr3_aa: CASRSGQNTDTQYF; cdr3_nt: TGTGCCAGCAGATCGGGACAGAACACAGATACGCAGTATTTT
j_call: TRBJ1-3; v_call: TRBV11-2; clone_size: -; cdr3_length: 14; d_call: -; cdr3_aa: CASSLGFSGNTIYF; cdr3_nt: TGTGCCAGCAGCCTAGGGTTCTCTGGAAACACCATATATTTT
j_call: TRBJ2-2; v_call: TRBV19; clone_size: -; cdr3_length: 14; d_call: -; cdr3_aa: CASTMTGRTGELFF; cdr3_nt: TGTGCCAGTACCATGACAGGTCGTACCGGGGAGCTGTTTTTT
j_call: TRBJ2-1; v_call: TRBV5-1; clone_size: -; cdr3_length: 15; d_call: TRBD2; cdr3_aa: CASSGAGANYNEQFF; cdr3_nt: TGCGCCAGCAGCGGAGCGGGAGCCAATTACAATGAGCAGTTCTTC
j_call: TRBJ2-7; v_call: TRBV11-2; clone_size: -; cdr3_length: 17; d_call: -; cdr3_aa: CASSDLGSGVSSYEQYF; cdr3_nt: TGTGCCAGCAGCGACCTAGGGTCGGGCGTGAGCTCCTACGAGCAGTACTTC
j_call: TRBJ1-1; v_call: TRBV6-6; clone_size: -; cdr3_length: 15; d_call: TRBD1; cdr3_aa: CASSPTGLGSTEAFF; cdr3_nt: TGTGCCAGCAGTCCGACAGGGCTCGGTAGCACTGAAGCTTTCTTT
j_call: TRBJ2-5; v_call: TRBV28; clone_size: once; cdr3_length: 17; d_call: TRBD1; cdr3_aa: CASTPRGVGQGGETQYF; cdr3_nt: TGTGCCAGCACCCCTCGAGGGGTAGGACAGGGCGGGGAGACCCAGTACTTC
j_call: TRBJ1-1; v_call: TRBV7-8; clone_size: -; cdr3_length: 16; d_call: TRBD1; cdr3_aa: CASSLDRQGLNTEAFF; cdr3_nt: TGTGCCAGCAGCTTAGATCGACAGGGTTTGAACACTGAAGCTTTCTTT
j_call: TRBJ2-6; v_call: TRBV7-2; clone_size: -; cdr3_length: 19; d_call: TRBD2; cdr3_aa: CASSTQAPGLASGANVLTF; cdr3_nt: TGTGCCAGCAGCACACAGGCCCCGGGACTAGCTTCCGGGGCCAACGTCCTGACTTTC
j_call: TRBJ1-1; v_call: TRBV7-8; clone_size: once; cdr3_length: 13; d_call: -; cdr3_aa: CASSLDLNTEAFF; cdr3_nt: TGTGCCAGCAGCTTAGATTTGAACACTGAAGCTTTCTTT
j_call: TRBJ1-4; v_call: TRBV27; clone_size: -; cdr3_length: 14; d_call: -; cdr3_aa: CASSWGGIGEKLFF; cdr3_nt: TGTGCCAGCAGTTGGGGGGGTATAGGGGAAAAACTGTTTTTT
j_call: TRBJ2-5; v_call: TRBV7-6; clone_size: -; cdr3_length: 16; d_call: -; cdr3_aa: CASSLRGGGEGETQYF; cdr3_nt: TGTGCCAGCAGCTTGAGAGGCGGGGGCGAAGGAGAGACCCAGTACTTC
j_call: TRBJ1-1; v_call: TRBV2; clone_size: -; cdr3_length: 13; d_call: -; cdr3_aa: CASSERVGTEAFF; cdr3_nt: TGTGCCAGCAGTGAAAGGGTCGGGACTGAAGCTTTCTTT
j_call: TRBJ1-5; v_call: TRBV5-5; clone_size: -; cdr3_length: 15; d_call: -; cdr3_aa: CASSFFSGRDQPQHF; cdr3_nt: TGTGCCAGCAGCTTTTTTTCCGGGAGGGATCAGCCCCAGCATTTT
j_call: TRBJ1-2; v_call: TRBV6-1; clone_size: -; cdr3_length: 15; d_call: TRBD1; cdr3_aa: CASSPRQGVYYGYTF; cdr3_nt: TGTGCCAGCAGTCCCCGACAGGGGGTGTACTATGGCTACACCTTC
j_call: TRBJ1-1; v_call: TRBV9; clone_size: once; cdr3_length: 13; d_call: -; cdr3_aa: CASSVGGATEAFF; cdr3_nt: TGTGCCAGCAGCGTAGGGGGGGCCACTGAAGCTTTCTTT
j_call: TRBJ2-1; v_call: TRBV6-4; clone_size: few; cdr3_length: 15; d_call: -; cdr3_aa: CASSPGQGSYNEQFF; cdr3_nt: TGTGCCAGCAGTCCTGGGCAGGGCTCCTACAATGAGCAGTTCTTC
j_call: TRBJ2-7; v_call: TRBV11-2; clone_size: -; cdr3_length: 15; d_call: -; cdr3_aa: CASSLSVGYIYVQYF; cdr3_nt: TGTGCCAGCAGCTTATCTGTAGGGTATATCTACGTGCAGTACTTC
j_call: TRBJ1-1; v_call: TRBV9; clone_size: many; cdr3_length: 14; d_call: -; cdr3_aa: CASSRAHMNTEAFF; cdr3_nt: TGTGCCAGCAGCCGAGCTCACATGAACACTGAAGCTTTCTTT
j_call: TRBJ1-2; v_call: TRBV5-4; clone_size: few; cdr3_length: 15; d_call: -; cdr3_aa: CASSLVPGARYGYTF; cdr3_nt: TGTGCCAGCAGCTTAGTTCCGGGGGCTCGGTATGGCTACACCTTC
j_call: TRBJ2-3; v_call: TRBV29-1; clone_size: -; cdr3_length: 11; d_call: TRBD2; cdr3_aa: CSVGLADTQYF; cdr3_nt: TGCAGCGTCGGACTAGCAGATACGCAGTATTTT
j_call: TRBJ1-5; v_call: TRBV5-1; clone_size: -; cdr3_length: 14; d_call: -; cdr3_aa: CASSRDGSNQPQHF; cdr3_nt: TGCGCCAGCAGCAGGGATGGTAGCAATCAGCCCCAGCATTTT
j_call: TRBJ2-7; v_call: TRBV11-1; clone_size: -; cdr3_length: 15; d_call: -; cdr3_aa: CASSPRTGRSYEQYF; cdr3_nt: TGTGCCAGCAGCCCCCGGACGGGACGCTCCTACGAGCAGTACTTC
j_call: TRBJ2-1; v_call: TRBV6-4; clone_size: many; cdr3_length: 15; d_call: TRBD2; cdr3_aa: CASSDSNLAGDEQFF; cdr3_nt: TGTGCCAGCAGTGACTCGAATCTAGCGGGAGATGAGCAGTTCTTC
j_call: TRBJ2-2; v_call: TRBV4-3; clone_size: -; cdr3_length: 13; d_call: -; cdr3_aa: CASSQVHTGELFF; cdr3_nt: TGCGCCAGCAGCCAGGTGCACACCGGGGAGCTGTTTTTT
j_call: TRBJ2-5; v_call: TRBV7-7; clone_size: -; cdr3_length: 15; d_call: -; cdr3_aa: CASSQRFGSGETQYF; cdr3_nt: TGTGCTAGCAGCCAAAGGTTTGGGTCGGGAGAGACCCAGTACTTC
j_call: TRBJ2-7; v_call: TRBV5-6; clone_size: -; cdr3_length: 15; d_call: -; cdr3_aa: CASSPFVAASYEQYF; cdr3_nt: TGTGCCAGCAGCCCTTTTGTAGCCGCCTCCTACGAGCAGTACTTC
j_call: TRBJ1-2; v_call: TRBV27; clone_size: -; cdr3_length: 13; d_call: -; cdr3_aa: CASSLGRGYGYTF; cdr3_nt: TGTGCCAGCAGTTTGGGGCGGGGGTATGGCTACACCTTC
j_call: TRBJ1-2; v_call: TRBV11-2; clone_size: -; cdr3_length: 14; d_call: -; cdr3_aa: CASSPLRANYGYTF; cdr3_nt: TGTGCCAGCAGCCCTCTCCGGGCTAACTATGGCTACACCTTC
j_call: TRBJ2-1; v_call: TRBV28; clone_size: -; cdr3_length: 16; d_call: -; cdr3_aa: CASRPVRWEVENEQFF; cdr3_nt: TGTGCCAGCAGACCCGTAAGGTGGGAGGTGGAAAATGAGCAGTTCTTC
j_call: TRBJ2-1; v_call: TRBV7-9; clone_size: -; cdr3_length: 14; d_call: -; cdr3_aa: CASSQPGRDGEQFF; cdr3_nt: TGTGCCAGCAGCCAGCCGGGACGGGACGGGGAGCAGTTCTTC